This T cell receptor beta chain is drawn from a study of CD8+ T cells in alopecia areata. Overall study results and limits: Higher clonality was seen in lesional scalp than in normal scalp, especially in alopecia totalis/universalis.

This clone was picked up a small number of times. Its specificity is not known. TCR sequencing used cDNA made by reverse transcription of extracted RNA. Profiled with immunoSEQ multiplex PCR; TCRdb holds only in-frame clones, not every one. The sample holds 110,000 to 150,000 clones, about 88% seen once. The junction had 8 bases not matched to a gene; V was cut back by 0 bases and J by 13 bases. Germline V CDR1 and CDR2: MNHEY, SMNVEV (reference sequence). The CDR3 length is 13 residues. Treatment described: oral pan-JAK inhibitor, 5-10 mg twice daily. Those with alopecia areata gave lesional scalp punch biopsies and peripheral blood.

The rearrangement uses TRBV27 and TRBJ2-5; 7 bases are a match to TRBD2. The source of this sequence is a human donor with alopecia areata. Sequences were derived from CD8+ T cells sorted from blood, sampled at week 4, from a patient treated with tofacitinib. The CDR3 sequence: CASSLSLGGKVYF. CDR3 in DNA: TGTGCCAGCAGTTTATCCCTCGGGGGGAAGGTGTACTTC.